These 29 T cell receptor beta chains were all obtained from the same sample, sequenced in a study of cytomegalovirus exposure and HLA in healthy donors listed by TCRdb under 2017. The library was produced with the immunoSEQ multiplex PCR assay. For the multiplex PCR, a mixture combining 60 forward primers for TCR Vbeta segments and 13 reverse primers for TCR Jbeta segments was used. Imported from immuneACCESS, the table was reduced by TCRdb to in-frame sequences with V and J called. These copies leave out some clones; in studies compared against another copy, an unresolved V gene accounts for under half, and the cause of the remainder is not known. This sample gives about 120,000 clones in total; approximately 67% of them show up just once. Jointly, the top ten make up less than 2% of the sample. Source material: PBMCs. The receptors were gathered from a young man in good health and CMV-seronegative.

This clone was picked up a small number of times. The chain uses TRBV7-9 and TRBJ1-1; D unclear. V lost 5 bases and J 6 bases, leaving 7 bases between the germline ends. This CDR3 spans 11 amino acids. Germline values: CDR1 SEHNR, CDR2 FQNEAQ (reference sequence). CDR3 in amino acids: CASSPNAEAFF. The CDR3 DNA sequence: TGTGCCAGCAGCCCAAATGCTGAAGCTTTCTTT.

This clone has a handful of counts. CDR3 in amino acids: CASRGTGGVYEQYF. The DNA for the CDR3 is TGTGCCAGTAGGGGGACAGGGGGCGTCTACGAGCAGTACTTC. The chain links TRBV19 to TRBJ2-7; 12 bases agree with TRBD1. V shed 6 bases and J 3 bases; nucleotides not matched to a gene: 3. CDR1 LNHDA and CDR2 SQIVND come from the germline V gene (reference sequence). The CDR3 totals 14 residues.

This chain joins TRBV9 and TRBJ2-5, with a tentative D call TRBD2 (6 bases). Germline CDR1 reads SGDLS; CDR2 reads YYNGEE. CDR3 length equals 15 residues. The V end lost 2 bases, the J end lost 11 bases, and 22 bases lay between the germline ends. CDR3 residues: CASSVRGVETGEQYF. The CDR3 DNA sequence: TGTGCCAGCAGCGTTCGGGGCGTCGAGACGGGGGAGCAGTACTTC.

The chain links TRBV9 to TRBJ2-3; 7 bases line up with TRBD2. Trimming took 6 bases from V and 0 from J; bases not matched to a gene: 4. The CDR3 has 14 residues. Per germline, CDR1 SGDLS and CDR2 YYNGEE. CDR3 in DNA: TGTGCCAGCACCAAGACTAGCAGCACAGATACGCAGTATTTT. As protein: CASTKTSSTDTQYF.

This clone was recorded a few times. The chain recombines TRBV19 with TRBJ1-5; 9 nucleotides line up with TRBD1. Germline V gene data show CDR1 as LNHDA and CDR2 as SQIVND (reference sequence). The CDR3 is 17 amino acids. V trimming: 4 bases; J trimming: 1 base; junction bases outside the gene matches: 8. In DNA, the CDR3 is TGTGCCAGTAGTACCCACAGGGGGCTGAGGAGCAATCAGCCCCAGCATTTT. It encodes CASSTHRGLRSNQPQHF.

This clone was counted once. The V call is TRBV15, the J call TRBJ2-3; tentative D call: TRBD1 (6 bases). Trimming cost V 2 bases and J 11 bases, with 23 bases left between them. The germline V gene encodes CDR1 LNHNV and CDR2 YYDKDF (reference sequence). This CDR3 comprises 16 residues. The CDR3 nucleotides read TGTGCCACCAGCAGAAATCTGCCCCGGACAGCTCAAAAGCAGTATTTT. It specifies CATSRNLPRTAQKQYF.

This sequence joins TRBV27 and TRBJ1-1; 7 bases are shared with TRBD1. Germline CDR1 MNHEY, CDR2 SMNVEV (reference sequence). The CDR3 consists of 14 residues. V shed 4 bases and J 4 bases; nucleotides not matched to a gene: 6. This CDR3 is CASSSTGVATEAFF. The DNA of the CDR3 is TGTGCCAGCAGTTCTACAGGGGTGGCCACTGAAGCTTTCTTT.

J is TRBJ2-1 and V is TRBV4-2, with 10 positions matching TRBD2. CDR3 length: 14 amino acids. The junction had 7 bases not matched to a gene; V was cut back by 4 bases and J by 10 bases. Per germline, CDR1 LGHNA and CDR2 YNFKEQ. CDR3 DNA sequence: TGTGCCAGCAGCCCGGGACTAGCGTTTCAGGAGCAGTTCTTC. It translates to CASSPGLAFQEQFF.

The chain is built from TRBV28 and TRBJ1-1; tentative D call: TRBD1 (5 bases). Germline CDR1 is MDHEN and CDR2 is SYDVKM. This CDR3 is built from 13 residues. The ends were cut back, 3 bases at V and 10 bases at J, with 15 bases in the middle. As DNA, the CDR3 is TGTGCCAGCAGTTTCGGCGGGACGGGGCTAGCTTTCTTT. Translated: CASSFGGTGLAFF.

The V and J genes are TRBV7-9 and TRBJ1-4; TRBD1 aligns across 7 bases. This CDR3 has 13 residues. Germline assignment: CDR1 SEHNR and CDR2 FQNEAQ (reference sequence). The junction had 11 bases not matched to a gene; V was cut back by 5 bases and J by 14 bases. The CDR3 bases are TGTGCCAGCAGCGCAGACAGGGAGATATCTCTGTTTTTT. This encodes CASSADREISLFF.

The chain carries TRBV9 and TRBJ2-4; 10 positions agree with TRBD1. The CDR3 loop spans 13 amino acids. Germline V CDR1 and CDR2: SGDLS, YYNGEE. The V and J ends lost 5 bases and 8 bases, in that order; junction bases with no gene match: 4. CDR3 sequence (DNA): TGTGCCAGCAGTGCCGGGACAGGGGACATTCAGTACTTC. Translated, it gives CASSAGTGDIQYF. Complete variable domain (other parts from reference TRBV9 and TRBJ2-4): DSGVTQTPKHLITATGQRVTLRCSPRSGDLSVYWYQQSLDQGLQFLIQYYNGEERAKGNILERFSAQQFPDLHSELNLSSLELGDSALYFCASSAGTGDIQYFGAGTRLSVL.

A few counts support this clone. The rearrangement links TRBV7-2 to TRBJ2-7, with D perhaps TRBD1 (5 bases). Germline CDR1 and CDR2: SGHTA and FQGNSA. Trimming removed 0 bases at V and 2 bases at J, with 5 bases between. This CDR3 is 13 amino acids long. The CDR3 here is CASSLAGPYEQYF. CDR3 in DNA: TGTGCCAGCAGCTTAGCGGGGCCCTACGAGCAGTACTTC.

The genes are TRBV19 and TRBJ2-1; D not certain. V was pared by 3 bases and J by 9 bases, with 3 bases between. Germline lookup yields CDR1 LNHDA and CDR2 SQIVND (reference sequence). The CDR3 sequence is 10 residues long. The CDR3 region is CASSIGEQFF. The CDR3 coding sequence is TGTGCCAGTAGTATCGGTGAGCAGTTCTTC.

This clone was seen more than once but under ten times. DNA for the CDR3: TGTGCCATCAGCTCTAGCGGGAGACGCTACGAGCAGTACTTC. Encoded protein: CAISSSGRRYEQYF. The chain has TRBV10-3 and TRBJ2-7; 10 nucleotides agree with TRBD2. CDR3 length: 14 amino acids. The ends lost 6 bases at V and 3 bases at J; junction bases unmatched: 5. Germline V gene data show CDR1 as ENHRY and CDR2 as SYGVKD.

This clone was counted between two and nine times. The chain uses TRBV18 and TRBJ2-2, with 7 bases matching TRBD2. Germline V gives CDR1 KGHSH, CDR2 LQKENI. Trimming removed 1 base from V and 6 bases from J; junction bases left unmatched: 11. The CDR3 totals 17 residues. CDR3: CASSPLAGKRGAGELFF. For the CDR3, the DNA is TGTGCCAGCTCACCACTCGCGGGGAAGCGGGGCGCCGGGGAGCTGTTTTTT.

The chain combines TRBV11-2 with TRBJ2-7; perhaps TRBD1 as D (6 bases). Germline values: CDR1 SGHAT, CDR2 FQNNGV. Trimming stripped 4 bases from V and 1 base from J, with 14 bases between. This CDR3 spans 15 amino acids. Here the CDR3 reads CASSSLRDMSYEQYF. The CDR3 coding sequence is TGTGCCAGCAGCTCCCTAAGGGACATGTCCTACGAGCAGTACTTC.

The chain links TRBV19 to TRBJ1-1; D not resolved. The CDR3 is 15 residues long. Deletions cut 0 bases from V and 11 bases from J, with 19 bases between. Germline CDR1 is LNHDA and CDR2 is SQIVND (reference sequence). The CDR3 region is CASSIDGVSGDAAFF. DNA of the CDR3: TGTGCCAGTAGTATAGATGGGGTATCGGGAGATGCGGCTTTCTTT.

The CDR3 reads CAGGPQPQHF. CDR3 in DNA: TGTGCGGGGGGTCCGCAGCCCCAGCATTTT. The chain is built from TRBV19 and TRBJ1-5; tentatively, D is TRBD1 (5 bases). This CDR3 region has 10 residues. Germline CDR1 is LNHDA and CDR2 is SQIVND (reference sequence).

This clone was detected only a few times. The chain has TRBV28 and TRBJ2-7; 8 positions match TRBD1. Per germline, CDR1 MDHEN and CDR2 SYDVKM. There are 14 residues in the CDR3. The V gene end was trimmed by 6 bases and the J gene end by 3 bases; junction bases not matched to a gene: 7. CDR3 protein: CASRGTGPHYEQYF. CDR3 DNA sequence: TGTGCCAGCAGGGGGACAGGACCCCACTACGAGCAGTACTTC.

The rearrangement uses TRBV15 and TRBJ2-2, with 8 bases identical to TRBD2. Germline V gene lookup returns CDR1 LNHNV and CDR2 YYDKDF (reference sequence). The CDR3 runs 14 residues. V lost 6 bases and J lost 6; bases outside the gene matches: 6. Written as DNA, the CDR3 is TGTGCCACCAGAAAGCGGGGGATCCCCGGGGAGCTGTTTTTT. It translates to CATRKRGIPGELFF.

The gene calls are TRBV19 and TRBJ2-1; no firm D call. The CDR3 spans 11 residues. In germline, CDR1 is LNHDA, CDR2 SQIVND (reference sequence). The germline V and J ends were trimmed by 3 bases and 6 bases, with 3 bases remaining between them. The CDR3: CASSIINEQFF. In DNA, the CDR3 is TGTGCCAGTAGTATTATCAATGAGCAGTTCTTC. Based on the CDR3 plus reference TRBV19 and TRBJ2-1, the full variable domain is DGGITQSPKYLFRKEGQNVTLSCEQNLNHDAMYWYRQDPGQGLRLIYYSQIVNDFQKGDIAEGYSVSREKKESFPLTVTSAQKNPTAFYLCASSIINEQFFGPGTRLTVL.

The V and J genes are TRBV7-8 and TRBJ1-4; perhaps TRBD1 as D (5 bases). CDR1 is SGHVS, CDR2 FQNEAQ, per germline. V lost 4 bases, J lost 0 bases, and 15 bases lay in between. The CDR3 has 17 amino acids. The CDR3 DNA reads as TGTGCCAGCAGCTACCCCCGGACAAGCGCAACTAATGAAAAACTGTTTTTT. Protein product: CASSYPRTSATNEKLFF.

The chain has TRBV18 and TRBJ2-5; D gene unclear. Trimming pared 2 bases from V and 0 bases from J, leaving 4 bases between. The CDR3 consists of 13 residues. The V gene's germline CDR1 is KGHSH and CDR2 LQKENI. The CDR3 here is CASSPAYQETQYF. The CDR3 DNA follows: TGTGCCAGCTCACCAGCGTACCAAGAGACCCAGTACTTC.

The sample holds one count of this clone. This chain joins TRBV5-4 and TRBJ1-2; TRBD1 agrees at 9 bases. Losses at the gene ends were 4 bases for V and 4 bases for J; bases not matched to a gene: 11. From germline, CDR1 is SGHNT and CDR2 YYREEE (reference sequence). The CDR3 runs to 16 residues. The CDR3 coding sequence is TGTGCCAGCAGCCCCGAGAGGACAGGGGATCCCTATGGCTACACCTTC. Translation: CASSPERTGDPYGYTF.

This clone was counted a few times. V is TRBV30 and J is TRBJ1-2; the D gene is possibly TRBD1 (5 bases). Germline V gene lookup returns CDR1 GTSNPN and CDR2 SVGIG (reference sequence). Trimming pared 5 bases from V and 3 bases from J, leaving 13 bases between. The CDR3 sequence is 13 residues long. As DNA, the CDR3 is TGTGCCTGGGGGCATGACAGATACTATGGCTACACCTTC. Its protein product is CAWGHDRYYGYTF.

V gene TRBV29-1 combines with J gene TRBJ2-3, with D possibly TRBD1 on 5 matching bases. Germline lookup yields CDR1 SQVTM and CDR2 ANQGSEA. V was cut by 8 bases and J by 0 bases, with 21 bases left in between. The length of the CDR3 is 16 residues. CDR3 DNA: TGCAGCTTAAAAACCCAGGGTAAAACTAGCACAGATACGCAGTATTTT. This sequence encodes CSLKTQGKTSTDTQYF.

This clone appeared a few times. The rearrangement joins TRBV4-3 to TRBJ2-3; D uncertain. Deletions cut 6 bases from V and 2 bases from J, with 12 bases between. The CDR3 consists of 14 residues. CDR1 is LGHNA and CDR2 is YSLEER in the germline V gene. CDR3 nucleotide sequence: TGCGCCAGCAGTCAACAGAATCCCACAGATACGCAGTATTTT. This translates into CASSQQNPTDTQYF.

This clone was observed once. This chain uses TRBV4-2 with TRBJ2-2, with 9 bases that match TRBD2. Germline CDR1 and CDR2: LGHNA and YNFKEQ. V shed 5 bases, J shed 7 bases, and the junction held 11 bases outside the gene matches. CDR3 length: 16 residues. The chain's CDR3 is CASSGQEGTSSGELFF. CDR3 DNA: TGTGCCAGCAGCGGCCAGGAAGGGACTAGCAGCGGGGAGCTGTTTTTT.

This clone has just one count. This rearrangement joins TRBV19 to TRBJ2-7; 9 bases map to TRBD2. The J call is uncertain, as TRBJ2-5 better fits the DNA end. This CDR3 has 15 amino acids. CDR1 is LNHDA and CDR2 is SQIVND in the germline V gene (reference sequence). The CDR3 protein is CASSILSGGSETQYF. The CDR3 DNA follows: TGTGCCAGTAGTATTCTTAGCGGGGGTTCGGAGACCCAGTACTTC.